The 26 T cell receptor beta chains below were found in one sample sequenced in a study of T cells in Graves' hyperthyroidism and ophthalmopathy (dated 2019 in TCRdb). The library was made by multiplex PCR. The sequencer listed for this sample is Illumina HiSeq 2000. TCR beta CDR3 regions were amplified from RNA transcripts. The first round of RT-PCR for the TCR CDR3 was performed with the HTBI primer set and the Qiagen OneStep RT-PCR kit. The public reads were reprocessed in TCRdb via fastp at Q25 and MiXCR, keeping in-frame beta chains. Each entry merges the rows of one CDR3 protein and shows their most common DNA and genes. This sample comprises around 190,000 distinct CDR3 sequences, 17% of them detected only once. The top ten clonotypes cover around 52% of the sample. The sample was blood. The origin of the receptors is a woman between 45 and 65 years old with Graves' hyperthyroidism.

This clonotype was detected a few times. V and J are TRBV6-2 or TRBV6-3 and TRBJ1-2; possibly TRBD1 for D (5 bases). Germline V CDR1 and CDR2: MNHEY, SVGEGT. This CDR3 is built from 14 residues. With 5 bases removed from V and 8 bases from J, the gap between germline ends came to 18 bases. The CDR3 region is CASSKGTPSPGYTF. CDR3 sequence (DNA): TGTGCCAGCAGTAAAGGGACCCCTAGCCCGGGCTACACCTTC.

This chain uses TRBV7-3 with TRBJ2-7, with D possibly TRBD2 on 5 matching bases. The CDR3 extends over 15 amino acids. The V end was cut by 2 bases, the J end by 1 base, with 12 bases between. Germline values: CDR1 SGHTA, CDR2 FQGTGA. CDR3 region: CASSLFGGGSYEQYF. The CDR3 nucleotides read TGTGCCAGCAGCTTATTCGGAGGAGGATCCTACGAGCAGTACTTC.

This clonotype came up many times. The chain employs TRBV7-3 and TRBJ1-1, with D perhaps matching TRBD1 (5 bases). Trimming removed 0 bases from V and 10 bases from J, with 12 bases in between. Germline CDR1 is SGHTA and CDR2 is FQGTGA. CDR3 length equals 13 residues. CDR3 loop: CASSLTNAGIAFF. CDR3 in DNA: TGTGCCAGCAGCTTAACTAATGCAGGGATAGCTTTCTTT.

This chain connects TRBV29-1 to TRBJ2-2, with D maybe TRBD1 (6 bases). The CDR3 length is 14 residues. V lost 3 bases to trimming and J lost 4 bases, with 12 bases between them. Looked up from germline, CDR1 is SQVTM and CDR2 is ANQGSEA. The CDR3 spells CSVDRRDTTGELFF. CDR3 coding DNA: TGCAGCGTTGACCGCCGGGACACCACCGGGGAGCTGTTTTTT.

This clonotype was counted many times. The chain has TRBV20-1 and TRBJ2-3; D possibly corresponds to TRBD2 (6 bases). CDR3 size: 13 residues. Trimming removed 3 bases at V and 0 bases at J, with 7 bases between. The germline V gene has CDR1 DFQATT and CDR2 SNEGSKA (reference sequence). CDR3 in amino acids: CSASGTSTDTQYF. CDR3 sequence (DNA): TGCAGTGCTAGCGGGACTAGCACAGATACGCAGTATTTT.

This clonotype was seen ten or more times. This chain connects TRBV6-2 or TRBV6-3 to TRBJ2-2; tentative D call: TRBD1 (5 bases). CDR1 is MNHEY and CDR2 is SVGEGT in the germline V gene. V was clipped by 6 bases and J by 0 bases, with 11 bases between them. The CDR3 is 15 residues long. The CDR3 bases are TGTGCCAGCAGGCTCTGGGGCGCGAACACCGGGGAGCTGTTTTTT. Translated: CASRLWGANTGELFF.

In this sample, this clonotype turned up many times. The chain uses TRBV6-1 and TRBJ2-7, with 9 bases matching TRBD1. CDR1 and CDR2 from the germline V gene are MNHNS and SASEGT. This CDR3 region has 16 residues. Trimming cost V 2 bases and J 5 bases; bases outside gene matches: 10. CDR3 nucleotide sequence: TGTGCCAGCAGTGAATTATCGGGACAGGGTCTGAACGAGCAGTACTTC. Amino acids: CASSELSGQGLNEQYF.

The chain couples TRBV4-1 to TRBJ2-3; TRBD1 agrees at 10 bases. The junction had 18 bases not matched to a gene; V was cut back by 3 bases and J by 6 bases. Per the germline V gene, CDR1 is MGHRA and CDR2 is YSYEKL. This CDR3 has 19 amino acids. The CDR3 spells CASSQGLGWDRGLRDTQYF. CDR3 bases: TGCGCCAGCAGCCAGGGCCTGGGGTGGGACAGGGGTTTGCGCGATACGCAGTATTTT.

To note about this clonotype: A much larger clone is a single base away; this may be a read error. The V gene is TRBV2, the J gene TRBJ1-2, with 8 bases fitting TRBD1. The J segment lost 4 bases and the V segment lost 7 bases, leaving 11 bases of the junction unmatched. The V gene's germline CDR1 is SNHLY and CDR2 FYNNEI. There are 15 residues in the CDR3. The CDR3 region is CASTPGQGRSYGYTF. DNA of the CDR3: TGTGCCAGCACTCCTGGACAGGGCCGTAGCTATGGCTACACCTTC.

This clonotype was seen a few times. The rearrangement joins TRBV14 to TRBJ1-1, with unresolved D. The CDR3 consists of 16 residues. Trimming cost V 0 bases and J 1 base, with 12 bases left between them. The germline gives CDR1 SGHDN, CDR2 FVKESK. CDR3 loop: CASSQDSSLRNTEAFF. DNA for the CDR3: TGTGCCAGCAGCCAAGATTCCAGCCTGCGGAACACTGAAGCTTTCTTT.

This clonotype has at least ten counts. The J gene is TRBJ1-5, the V gene TRBV20-1, with a tentative D call TRBD1 (5 bases). The CDR3 runs 14 residues. Trimming took 1 base from V and 2 from J, leaving 9 bases between them. Per the germline V gene, CDR1 is DFQATT and CDR2 is SNEGSKA (reference sequence). The CDR3, as DNA: TGCAGTGCTAGAGGGGACGTTGGCAATCAGCCCCAGCATTTT. It codes for CSARGDVGNQPQHF.

The V call is TRBV6-5, the J call TRBJ2-7; 7 bases agree with TRBD2. The CDR3 has 13 residues. Germline V CDR1 and CDR2: MNHEY, SVGAGI. The trim removed 2 bases at V and 6 bases at J, leaving 4 bases unmatched. CDR3 protein: CASSYQREGEQYF. DNA for the CDR3: TGTGCCAGCAGTTACCAGCGGGAAGGCGAGCAGTACTTC.

This clonotype was observed at least ten times. The genes are TRBV7-9 and TRBJ2-3, with D maybe TRBD1 (6 bases). Germline lookup yields CDR1 SEHNR and CDR2 FQNEAQ (reference sequence). The CDR3 is 17 residues long. V was cut by 4 bases and J by 1 base, with 18 bases left in between. CDR3 DNA sequence: TGTGCCAGCAGCTCTCAGACCGGGACACAACGCACAGATACGCAGTATTTT. It translates to CASSSQTGTQRTDTQYF.

In its sample, this clonotype was seen many times. The chain is built from TRBV19 and TRBJ1-5; TRBD1 aligns across 8 bases. Looked up from germline, CDR1 is LNHDA and CDR2 is SQIVND (reference sequence). The V and J ends lost 1 base and 1 base, in that order; junction bases with no gene match: 3. This CDR3 region has 16 residues. CDR3 sequence (DNA): TGTGCCAGTAGTATAGGGACAGGGTTAAGCAATCAGCCCCAGCATTTT. This gives the protein CASSIGTGLSNQPQHF.

This clonotype was found many times. The chain couples TRBV6-1 to TRBJ1-4; D is perhaps TRBD1 (6 bases). Germline V gene data show CDR1 as MNHNS and CDR2 as SASEGT. Trimming removed 2 bases at V and 7 bases at J, with 11 bases between. This CDR3 comprises 14 residues. CDR3 sequence: CASSESGAGEKLFF. The CDR3 region has the DNA TGTGCCAGCAGTGAATCGGGGGCGGGTGAAAAACTGTTTTTT.

This clonotype was observed many times. The V and J genes are TRBV6-1 and TRBJ1-2; D possibly corresponds to TRBD1 (6 bases). The CDR3 consists of 15 residues. Germline CDR1 reads MNHNS; CDR2 reads SASEGT. Trimming left V 2 bases short and J 2 bases short, with 12 bases between. The CDR3 loop is CASSEPGQLNYGYTF. Written as DNA, the CDR3 is TGTGCCAGCAGTGAACCGGGACAATTAAACTATGGCTACACCTTC.

This clonotype was picked up a small number of times. This chain uses TRBV3-1 with TRBJ2-7, with 11 nucleotides matching TRBD1. CDR3 length: 14 amino acids. Germline V gene data show CDR1 as LGHDT and CDR2 as YNNKEL (reference sequence). Germline trimming cut 8 bases from V and 6 bases from J; bases unmatched to any gene: 9. In DNA, the CDR3 is TGTGCCAGCGGGCCGGGACAGGGGGTGTCCGAGCAGTACTTC. This gives the protein CASGPGQGVSEQYF.

Comment on this clonotype: A much larger clone lies a single base off, so this may be a read error. V is TRBV24-1 and J is TRBJ2-1; 8 nucleotides align to TRBD1. V gave up 3 bases and J gave up 13 bases; unmatched junction bases: 13. CDR1 and CDR2 from the germline V gene are KGHDR and SFDVKD. This CDR3 comprises 15 residues. The CDR3 DNA reads TGTGCCACCAGTGATCAAGGACAGGGTGAGGAGACCCAGTTCTTC. Its protein is CATSDQGQGEETQFF.

This clonotype has a count of ten or more. The chain employs TRBV5-1 and TRBJ1-1; D not certain. CDR3 length: 14 amino acids. The germline CDR1 and CDR2 sequences are SGHRS and YFSETQ. Between the trimmed V and J ends, which lost 0 bases and 1 base, there was a span of 7 bases. The CDR3 DNA is TGCGCCAGCAGCTTGGACAGCGCGAACACTGAAGCTTTCTTT. Protein: CASSLDSANTEAFF.

The sample holds many counts of this clonotype. V is TRBV7-8 and J is TRBJ1-4; D is ambiguous. V gave up 2 bases and J gave up 6 bases, with 10 bases separating them. CDR3 length equals 14 residues. Germline CDR1 SGHVS, CDR2 FQNEAQ. CDR3 DNA sequence: TGTGCCAGCAGCTTAAAGGAACATTATGAAAAACTGTTTTTT. Protein sequence: CASSLKEHYEKLFF.

This clonotype occurred a few times. The gene calls are TRBV5-6 and TRBJ2-3; tentatively, D is TRBD1 or TRBD2 (5 bases each). The CDR3 covers 16 residues. Trimming removed 1 base at V and 5 bases at J, with 17 bases between. Germline CDR1 is SGHDT and CDR2 is YYEEEE. CDR3 region: CASSLIGLSGLDTQYF. For the CDR3, the DNA is TGTGCCAGCAGCTTGATTGGCCTGTCGGGGCTAGATACGCAGTATTTT.

This clonotype was seen at least ten times. The chain uses TRBV5-1 and TRBJ2-1; no firm D call. CDR1 and CDR2 from the germline V gene are SGHRS and YFSETQ. Trimming took off 6 bases at V and 5 bases at J, with 15 bases between the two ends. The CDR3 runs 14 residues. CDR3 sequence (DNA): TGCGCCAGCAAGCCCCGGATGGTCGACAATGAGCAGTTCTTC. As protein: CASKPRMVDNEQFF. Based on the CDR3 plus reference TRBV5-1 and TRBJ2-1, the full variable domain is KAGVTQTPRYLIKTRGQQVTLSCSPISGHRSVSWYQQTPGQGLQFLFEYFSETQRNKGNFPGRFSGRQFSNSRSEMNVSTLELGDSALYLCASKPRMVDNEQFFGPGTRLTVL.

This clonotype has a handful of counts. The genes are TRBV18 and TRBJ2-3; no clear D gene. Germline CDR1 reads KGHSH; CDR2 reads LQKENI. The CDR3 consists of 13 residues. The V end lost 3 bases, the J end lost 1 base, and 5 bases lay between the germline ends. This chain's CDR3 is CASSPTGTDTQYF. CDR3 bases: TGTGCCAGCTCACCTACAGGCACAGATACGCAGTATTTT.

This chain uses TRBV19 with TRBJ2-7; TRBD1 or TRBD2 may be the D gene (7 bases each). The CDR3 loop spans 14 amino acids. Germline assignment: CDR1 LNHDA and CDR2 SQIVND (reference sequence). V lost 8 bases and J lost 0, with 14 bases in between. CDR3 nucleotides: TGTGCCAGTGGGAGGGACAGAAACTCCTACGAGCAGTACTTC. It specifies CASGRDRNSYEQYF.

The chain links TRBV27 to TRBJ1-5; D possibly corresponds to TRBD1 (6 bases). The V gene's germline CDR1 is MNHEY and CDR2 SMNVEV (reference sequence). Trimming removed 3 bases at V and 3 bases at J, with 9 bases between. The CDR3 is 14 residues long. The CDR3 reads CASSFGQYNQPQHF. The CDR3 region has the DNA TGTGCCAGCAGTTTCGGACAGTACAATCAGCCCCAGCATTTT.

This clonotype was recorded many times. This chain links TRBV7-3 with TRBJ1-1; 10 positions agree with TRBD1. From germline, CDR1 is SGHTA and CDR2 FQGTGA. The ends lost 4 bases at V and 9 bases at J; junction bases unmatched: 5. This CDR3 is 13 amino acids long. DNA for the CDR3: TGTGCCAGCAGCTCCCGACAGGGGGCGCAAGCTTTCTTT. It is translated as CASSSRQGAQAFF.